Shown below are 5 T cell receptor beta chains from a single sample sequenced in a study of blood T cells in healthy people across ages (dated by TCRdb to the mid-2010s). Preparation of the library involved 5' RACE. Instrument used: Illumina HiSeq 2500. A second PCR of roughly 7 to 12 cycles was run with a J-beta primer mix and a sample-barcoded 5' primer. TCRdb reprocessing: public reads trimmed at Q25 with fastp, clones called with MiXCR, in-frame beta chains kept. Rows matching on CDR3 protein sequence are summarized as one entry with the most common DNA and genes. This sample holds 1,500,000 or so distinct CDR3 sequences; 59% were observed only once. Of the sample, about 6.7% is held by the ten largest clones. Specimen: blood. Source of these receptors: a man between 18 and 35 years old in good health.

Of note for this clonotype: At one end, the junction sequence differs from germline, possibly due to a read error. This chain's CDR3 is CVSGGGEGFADTQYF. CDR3 sequence (DNA): TGTGTCAGCGGGGGCGGTGAGGGATTCGCAGATACGCAGTATTTT. The chain has TRBV28 and TRBJ2-3; 8 bases are a match to TRBD2. The CDR3 runs 15 residues. In germline, CDR1 is MDHEN, CDR2 SYDVKM.

This clonotype was picked up a small number of times. The gene calls are TRBV20-1 and TRBJ2-1; the match to TRBD1 covers 10 bases. V gave up 1 base and J gave up 4 bases; unmatched junction bases: 4. Germline V lookup: CDR1 DFQATT, CDR2 SNEGSKA (reference sequence). The CDR3 sequence is 15 residues long. This chain's CDR3 is CSARVRTGGYNEQFF. CDR3 coding DNA: TGCAGTGCTAGAGTCAGGACAGGGGGTTACAATGAGCAGTTCTTC.

The genes are TRBV3-1 and TRBJ2-2; D is uncertain. The CDR3 runs to 13 residues. Germline assignment: CDR1 LGHDT and CDR2 YNNKEL (reference sequence). Trimming left V 7 bases short and J 0 bases short, with 6 bases between. The CDR3 here is CASIRTNTGELFF. DNA for the CDR3: TGTGCCAGCATCCGGACGAACACCGGGGAGCTGTTTTTT. Combining the CDR3 with reference TRBV3-1 and TRBJ2-2 gives the whole variable domain DTAVSQTPKYLVTQMGNDKSIKCEQNLGHDTMYWYKQDSKKFLKIMFSYNNKELIINETVPNRFSPKSPDKAHLNLHINSLELGDSAVYFCASIRTNTGELFFGEGSRLTVL.

V is TRBV6-2 or TRBV6-3 and J is TRBJ2-3; TRBD2 aligns across 8 bases. Germline-derived CDR1 and CDR2 are MNHEY and SVGEGT. Losses at the gene ends were 0 bases for V and 0 bases for J; bases not matched to a gene: 5. The CDR3 totals 17 residues. CDR3 DNA sequence: TGTGCCAGCAGTTACTCGTTCCAGCGGGGGAGCACAGATACGCAGTATTTT. This codes for CASSYSFQRGSTDTQYF.

J is TRBJ1-1 and V is TRBV2, with D possibly TRBD1 on 5 matching bases. The V and J ends lost 6 bases and 2 bases respectively, with 10 bases between them. Germline V lookup: CDR1 SNHLY, CDR2 FYNNEI. The CDR3 totals 13 residues. CDR3 bases: TGTGCCAGCAGACGGGGACCCAACACTGAAGCTTTCTTT. Translating gives CASRRGPNTEAFF.